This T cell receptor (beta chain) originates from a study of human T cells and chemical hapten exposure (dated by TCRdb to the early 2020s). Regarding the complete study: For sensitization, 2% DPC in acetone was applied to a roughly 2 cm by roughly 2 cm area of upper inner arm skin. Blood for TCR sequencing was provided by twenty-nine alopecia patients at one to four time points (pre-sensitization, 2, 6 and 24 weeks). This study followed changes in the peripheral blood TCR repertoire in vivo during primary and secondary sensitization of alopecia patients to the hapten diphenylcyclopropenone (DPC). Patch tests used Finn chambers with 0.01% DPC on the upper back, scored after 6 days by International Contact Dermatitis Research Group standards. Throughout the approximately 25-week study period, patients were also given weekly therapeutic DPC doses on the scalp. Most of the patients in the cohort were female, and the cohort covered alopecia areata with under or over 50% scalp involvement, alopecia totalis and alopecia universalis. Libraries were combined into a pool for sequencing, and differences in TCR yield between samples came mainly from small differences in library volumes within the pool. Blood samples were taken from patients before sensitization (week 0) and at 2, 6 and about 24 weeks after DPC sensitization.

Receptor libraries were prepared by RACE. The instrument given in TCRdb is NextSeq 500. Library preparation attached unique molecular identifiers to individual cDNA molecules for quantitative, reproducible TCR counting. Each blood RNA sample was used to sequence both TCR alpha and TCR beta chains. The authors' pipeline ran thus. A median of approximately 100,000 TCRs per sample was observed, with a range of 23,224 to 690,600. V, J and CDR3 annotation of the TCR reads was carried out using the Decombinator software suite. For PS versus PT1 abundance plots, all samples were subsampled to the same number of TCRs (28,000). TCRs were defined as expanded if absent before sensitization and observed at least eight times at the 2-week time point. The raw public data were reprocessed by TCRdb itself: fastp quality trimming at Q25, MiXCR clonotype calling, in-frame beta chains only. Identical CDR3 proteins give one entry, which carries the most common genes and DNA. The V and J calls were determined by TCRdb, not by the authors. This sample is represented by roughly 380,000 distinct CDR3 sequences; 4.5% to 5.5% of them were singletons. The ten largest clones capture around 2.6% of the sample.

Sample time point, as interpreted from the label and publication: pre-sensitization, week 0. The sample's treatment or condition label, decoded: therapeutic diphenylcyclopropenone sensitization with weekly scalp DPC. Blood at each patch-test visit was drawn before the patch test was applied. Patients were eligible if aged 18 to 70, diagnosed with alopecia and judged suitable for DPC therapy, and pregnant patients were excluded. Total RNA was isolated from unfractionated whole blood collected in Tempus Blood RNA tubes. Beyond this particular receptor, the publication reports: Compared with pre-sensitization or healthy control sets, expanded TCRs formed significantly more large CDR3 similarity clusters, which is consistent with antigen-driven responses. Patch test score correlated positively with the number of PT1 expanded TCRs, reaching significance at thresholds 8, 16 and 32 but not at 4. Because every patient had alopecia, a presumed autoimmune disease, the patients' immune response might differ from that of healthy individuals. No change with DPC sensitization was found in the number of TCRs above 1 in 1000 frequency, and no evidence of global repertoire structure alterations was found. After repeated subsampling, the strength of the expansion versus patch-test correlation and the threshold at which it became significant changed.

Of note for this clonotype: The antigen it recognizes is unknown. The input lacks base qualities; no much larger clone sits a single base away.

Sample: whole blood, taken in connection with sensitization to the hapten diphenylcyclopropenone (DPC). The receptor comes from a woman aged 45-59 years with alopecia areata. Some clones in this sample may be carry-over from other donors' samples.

The CDR3 has the sequence CASSPARGSNTEAFF. The nucleotides read TGTGCCAGCAGCCCGGCCAGGGGATCGAACACTGAAGCTTTCTTT. The chain is assembled from TRBV5-4 and TRBJ1-1; TRBD1 is possibly the D segment (6 matching bases). From the cysteine through the phenylalanine, the CDR3 covers 15 amino acids. Here the CDR3 DNA is all that survives: 45 bases in frame from base 1. Trimming removed 4 bases from V and 1 base from J, leaving 14 bases between the germline ends. According to the germline V gene (reference sequence), CDR1 reads SGHNT and CDR2 reads YYREEE.